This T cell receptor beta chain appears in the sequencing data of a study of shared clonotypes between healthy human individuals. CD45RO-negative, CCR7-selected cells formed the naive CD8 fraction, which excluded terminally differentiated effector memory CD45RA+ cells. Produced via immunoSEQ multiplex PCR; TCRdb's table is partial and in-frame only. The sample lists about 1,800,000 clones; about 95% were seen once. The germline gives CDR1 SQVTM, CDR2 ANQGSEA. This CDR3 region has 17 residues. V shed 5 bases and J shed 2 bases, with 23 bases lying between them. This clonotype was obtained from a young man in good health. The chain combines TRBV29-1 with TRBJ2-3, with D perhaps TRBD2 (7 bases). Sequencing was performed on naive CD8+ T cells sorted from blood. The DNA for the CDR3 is TGCAGCGTTCGGATAAAGAGGGAGGGACAAATCACAGATACGCAGTATTTT. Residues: CSVRIKREGQITDTQYF.